Given below is one T cell receptor (beta chain) in context. The record originates from a study of blood T cell repertoires in COVID-19. Study details: Nucleic acid was either cDNA or gDNA, and it came from T cells, B-cell-depleted T cells, or PBMCs.

The table came from immunoSEQ multiplex PCR; TCRdb's copy has only in-frame clones and leaves some out. The sample carries about 44,000 clones, about 86% recorded once. The junction had 6 bases not matched to a gene; V was cut back by 5 bases and J by 8 bases. The CDR3 covers 14 residues. Germline V gene lookup returns CDR1 MNHEY and CDR2 SMNVEV (reference sequence). This TCR was recovered from a human donor in a cohort sampled during active COVID-19. The sample consisted of peripheral blood. This chain links TRBV27 with TRBJ1-4, with 9 bases fitting TRBD1. This CDR3 reads CASSRTGEREKLFF. Here the CDR3 DNA reads TGTGCCAGCAGTCGGACAGGGGAGCGGGAAAAACTGTTTTTT.